The clone carrying this T cell receptor (beta chain) has just a few counts. Its antigen remains unknown. The source of the sample is a study of lymphopenia after photon versus proton radiotherapy. Study results and caveats: Larger post-nadir TCR diversity loss correlated inversely with survival in deceased patients. Relative stability marked proton patients; photon patients lost diversity and naive cells. Better survival with proton therapy was suggested as possible, not demonstrated. Post-nadir diversity loss with photons came from oligoclonal expansion, particularly CD8+ Temra cells.

Measured with immunoSEQ multiplex PCR; TCRdb has only the in-frame clones, and not every one. The table has 65,000 to 75,000 clones, over 80% seen once. Germline V gives CDR1 SGHDN, CDR2 FVKESK. CDR3 length: 14 amino acids. Trimming stripped 7 bases from V and 3 bases from J, with 15 bases between. The receptor's source is a man of 80 years or more with esophageal cancer. The chain carries TRBV14 and TRBJ1-1, with a weak D call TRBD1 (5 bases). The sequences come from peripheral blood, collected from a patient treated with proton-based radiotherapy. The CDR3 reads CASKGTWGDTEAFF. In DNA, the CDR3 is TGTGCCAGCAAGGGTACGTGGGGGGACACTGAAGCTTTCTTT.